This T cell receptor beta chain was documented in a study of OX40 agonist ivuxolimab in advanced cancers. The wider study: Two cutaneous melanoma patients and one hepatocellular carcinoma patient, three in all, had partial responses. Study-wide results and caveats: Patients who responded partially at 0.1-3.0 mg/kg showed clonal expansion ranking among the lowest.

Produced via immunoSEQ multiplex PCR; TCRdb's table is partial and in-frame only. The data contain nearly 45,000 clones, 80% of them singletons. Sampling times: baseline, cycle 4 day 1, cycle 7 day 1. Trimming stripped 5 bases from V and 0 bases from J, with 14 bases between. The germline V gene encodes CDR1 LNHDA and CDR2 SQIVND (reference sequence). CDR3 length: 16 residues. A word on this clone: Its specificity is unknown.

The origin of this receptor is an adult with an advanced solid tumor such as melanoma, head and neck, liver or kidney cancer. The chain has TRBV19 and TRBJ2-4, with D hard to call. The material was CD4+ or CD8+ T cells sorted from blood, obtained in a trial of the OX40 agonist ivuxolimab. The CDR3 nucleotides read TGTGCCAGTAGTGCCGAGACATTCTTAGCCAAAAACATTCAGTACTTC. Its translation: CASSAETFLAKNIQYF.